These T cell receptor beta chains were read from a single sample in a study of T cells after yellow fever vaccination. From the 5' RACE reads, TCRdb called clonotypes with MiXCR, one entry per CDR3 protein. Altogether 300,000 to 400,000 distinct CDR3 sequences are present, around 12% being singletons, with the ten largest covering 3.2%. The sample here was CD4+ T cells sorted from PBMCs, taken 15 days after the yellow fever booster vaccination. These TCRs come from a man aged 18 to 30 who received the YFV17D yellow fever vaccine. Each CDR3 is given with its conserved first and last residue. Each record gives: D gene, J gene, V gene, clone size, CDR3 protein, CDR3 DNA. D genes are given only for firm matches. The size of a clone is reported for some rows only, either as once, few or many, or as a class for expanded clones.

NA | TRBJ1-5 | TRBV7-2 | NA | CASSLVLGSGNQPQHF | TGTGCCAGCAGCTTAGTGCTGGGATCGGGCAATCAGCCCCAGCATTTT
NA | TRBJ2-7 | TRBV15 | few | CATSRETGPYEQYF | TGTGCCACCAGCAGAGAAACGGGGCCCTACGAGCAGTACTTC
NA | TRBJ1-4 | TRBV3-1 | NA | CASSQVWAGPEKLFF | TGTGCCAGCAGCCAAGTGTGGGCAGGGCCGGAAAAACTGTTTTTT
TRBD2 | TRBJ2-7 | TRBV5-1 | few | CAGSRGGINEQYF | TGCGCCGGCAGCCGGGGGGGGATCAACGAGCAGTACTTC
TRBD1 | TRBJ1-2 | TRBV7-9 | NA | CASSFSGGLANYGYTF | TGTGCCAGCAGCTTTTCAGGGGGTTTAGCTAACTATGGCTACACCTTC
NA | TRBJ2-3 | TRBV5-1 | few | CASSLTPGDTQYF | TGCGCCAGCAGCCTAACCCCAGGTGATACGCAGTATTTT
NA | TRBJ1-1 | TRBV12-3/TRBV12-4 | NA | CASSQNRNTEAFF | TGTGCCAGCAGTCAAAACAGAAACACTGAAGCTTTCTTT
TRBD2 | TRBJ2-1 | TRBV7-7 | NA | CASSLAAGARQFF | TGTGCTAGCAGCTTAGCAGCGGGAGCCCGGCAGTTCTTC
TRBD1 | TRBJ2-5 | TRBV6-2/TRBV6-3 | few | CASSRQGPWETQYF | TGTGCCAGCAGCAGACAGGGGCCTTGGGAGACCCAGTACTTC
TRBD2 | TRBJ2-1 | TRBV15 | few | CATSRGGLATYNEQFF | TGTGCCACCAGCAGAGGCGGACTAGCGACCTACAATGAGCAGTTCTTC
NA | TRBJ1-1 | TRBV5-8 | NA | CASSLGEGVNTEAFF | TGTGCCAGCAGCTTGGGGGAGGGGGTGAACACTGAAGCTTTCTTT
NA | TRBJ2-3 | TRBV7-2 | many | CASSRRDTQYF | TGTGCCAGCAGTCGAAGAGATACGCAGTATTTT
TRBD2 | TRBJ2-3 | TRBV5-1 | few | CASSFGTSGYTDTQYF | TGCGCCAGCAGTTTCGGGACTAGCGGATACACAGATACGCAGTATTTT
NA | TRBJ1-4 | TRBV5-1 | NA | CASRKGPANEKLFF | TGCGCCAGCAGGAAGGGACCGGCTAATGAAAAACTGTTTTTT